The clone carrying this T cell receptor (beta chain) was recorded many times. Its specificity is unknown. Other DNA variants within this sample encode the same CDR3. Prior to thyroid surgery, none of the patients had received any treatment. This specimen comes from a study of metastatic and nonmetastatic thyroid tumors. Whole-study context: Both malignant and benign thyroid patients supplied peripheral blood and tumor or nodule tissue samples, across which the repertoires of these patients were then compared. Points from the study as a whole: Reported TCR beta diversity, measured in blood and tumor, was significantly higher for malignant thyroid tumors than for benign nodules.

Via MiXCR, TCRdb re-called the PCR reads. This sample has about 69,000 clones; 13% to 15% occur once, and the top ten carry about 7%. CDR1 is LGHDT, CDR2 YNNKEL, per germline (reference sequence). The CDR3 is made up of 13 amino acids. V was pared by 6 bases and J by 14 bases, with 12 bases of the junction left unmatched. Sequenced material: blood. The chain has TRBV3-1 and TRBJ2-2; TRBD2 aligns across 7 bases. This sequence originates from a male donor with papillary thyroid cancer or a benign thyroid nodule (not recorded which). Some clones in this sample may be carry-over from other donors' samples. The CDR3 DNA reads TGTGCCAGCAGTCTAACGCGGGGAGGGCGTCTGTTTTTT. As protein: CASSLTRGGRLFF.